What follows are 19 T cell receptor beta chains derived from one specimen sequenced in a study of blood T cells in healthy people across ages. A second PCR of roughly 7 to 11 cycles used a sample-barcoded 5' primer and a J-beta primer mix. TCRdb called the 5' RACE reads again in MiXCR, with one record for every CDR3 protein. The profile shows about 680,000 distinct CDR3 sequences, roughly 50% of them singletons. Input material: blood. The origin of the receptors is a woman aged 60-75 years in good health.

The chain has TRBV28 and TRBJ1-1; weak D call: TRBD1 (6 bases). Trimming pared 4 bases from V and 7 bases from J, leaving 13 bases between. CDR3 length: 13 amino acids. Germline V gene data show CDR1 as MDHEN and CDR2 as SYDVKM. For the CDR3, the DNA is TGTGCCAGCAGTTCTCTAGGACAGCTTGAAGCTTTCTTT. Protein sequence: CASSSLGQLEAFF.

This chain connects TRBV6-5 to TRBJ2-2, with D possibly being TRBD1 or TRBD2 (5 bases each). The CDR3 spans 16 residues. V lost 0 bases and J lost 0, with 8 bases in between. The germline V gene has CDR1 MNHEY and CDR2 SVGAGI. The DNA for the CDR3 is TGTGCCAGCAGTTACTCAATGGGACCGAACACCGGGGAGCTGTTTTTT. Amino acid sequence: CASSYSMGPNTGELFF.

V and J are TRBV6-6 and TRBJ2-7, with 7 bases matching TRBD2. This CDR3 has 13 amino acids. J was trimmed by 5 bases and V by 8 bases; bases with no gene match: 9. The germline CDR1 and CDR2 sequences are MNHNY and SVGAGI (reference sequence). The CDR3 spells CASHGGGLDEQYF. DNA of the CDR3: TGTGCCAGCCACGGGGGAGGGCTCGACGAGCAGTACTTC.

The CDR3 DNA follows: TGTGCCAGCAGTTCAACTCGTTGGGGACGGAATAATTCACCCCTCCACTTT. It encodes CASSSTRWGRNNSPLHF. This rearrangement joins TRBV28 to TRBJ1-6, with D perhaps TRBD1 (5 bases). Looked up from germline, CDR1 is MDHEN and CDR2 is SYDVKM. The V end was cut by 4 bases, the J end by 5 bases, with 18 bases between. The CDR3 covers 17 residues.

The rearrangement uses TRBV4-2 and TRBJ2-7, with 8 bases matching TRBD2. The J call may be mistaken, given a closer DNA end match to TRBJ2-5. This CDR3 spans 15 amino acids. Per germline, CDR1 LGHNA and CDR2 YNFKEQ. The CDR3: CASSPGGGAKETQYF. DNA for the CDR3: TGTGCCAGCAGCCCGGGAGGGGGGGCTAAAGAGACCCAGTACTTC.

This clonotype was recorded a few times. The gene calls are TRBV4-2 and TRBJ2-4, with 7 bases fitting TRBD2. The last part of the DNA fits TRBJ2-7 better; the J call may be wrong. Per germline, CDR1 LGHNA and CDR2 YNFKEQ. The CDR3 length is 15 residues. The CDR3 here is CASSQRSGISYEQYF. The CDR3 nucleotides are TGTGCCAGCAGCCAAAGGAGCGGGATATCCTACGAGCAGTACTTC.

The chain combines TRBV10-3 with TRBJ1-1, with D unresolved. CDR1 and CDR2 (germline): ENHRY, SYGVKD. The CDR3 extends over 15 amino acids. V lost 2 bases and J 8 bases, leaving 18 bases between the germline ends. CDR3 residues: CAISEITAGKAEAFF. CDR3 sequence (DNA): TGTGCCATCAGTGAGATAACGGCAGGTAAAGCCGAAGCTTTCTTT.

The rearrangement links TRBV18 to TRBJ2-7; D may be TRBD1 or TRBD2 (6 bases each). The CDR3 contains 16 residues. CDR1 is KGHSH, CDR2 LQKENI, per germline. The V end was cut by 3 bases, the J end by 1 base, with 16 bases between. The CDR3: CASSPPGRTDSYEQYF. In nucleotides, the CDR3 is TGTGCCAGCTCACCCCCGGGGAGGACAGATTCCTACGAGCAGTACTTC. Based on the CDR3 plus reference TRBV18 and TRBJ2-7, the full variable domain is NAGVMQNPRHLVRRRGQEARLRCSPMKGHSHVYWYRQLPEEGLKFMVYLQKENIIDESGMPKERFSAEFPKEGPSILRIQQVVRGDSAAYFCASSPPGRTDSYEQYFGPGTRLTVT.

A few counts support this clonotype. The rearrangement joins TRBV7-8 to TRBJ2-3; possibly TRBD1 for D (5 bases). Germline CDR1 SGHVS, CDR2 FQNEAQ. This CDR3 spans 14 amino acids. Trimming stripped 5 bases from V and 2 bases from J, with 11 bases between. The CDR3 nucleotides are TGTGCCAGCAGCCGTAGACAGAACACAGATACGCAGTATTTT. It specifies CASSRRQNTDTQYF.

This chain joins TRBV5-1 and TRBJ2-1; D tentatively fits TRBD1 or TRBD2 (5 bases each). CDR3 size: 15 residues. V lost 0 bases to trimming and J lost 4 bases, with 11 bases between them. The germline V gene has CDR1 SGHRS and CDR2 YFSETQ. The CDR3 protein is CASSLEGSGYNEQFF. In DNA, the CDR3 is TGCGCCAGCAGCTTGGAGGGGAGCGGATACAATGAGCAGTTCTTC.

The chain employs TRBV20-1 and TRBJ2-4, with 8 bases matching TRBD1. The J call may be wrong; the DNA end is better matched by TRBJ2-7. There are 14 residues in the CDR3. The germline gives CDR1 DFQATT, CDR2 SNEGSKA (reference sequence). This CDR3 is CSARRQGRTYEQYF. The CDR3 coding sequence is TGCAGTGCTAGGCGACAGGGGCGAACCTACGAGCAGTACTTC.

This rearrangement joins TRBV14 to TRBJ1-2; D is unclear. CDR3 length: 13 amino acids. V lost 5 bases and J lost 7, with 14 bases in between. CDR1 SGHDN and CDR2 FVKESK come from the germline V gene. CDR3 amino acids: CASSVGFSVGYTF. The CDR3 bases are TGTGCCAGCAGCGTGGGGTTTTCGGTTGGCTACACCTTC. The full variable domain, its missing parts supplied by reference TRBV14 and TRBJ1-2, is EAGVTQFPSHSVIEKGQTVTLRCDPISGHDNLYWYRRVMGKEIKFLLHFVKESKQDESGMPNNRFLAERTGGTYSTLKVQPAELEDSGVYFCASSVGFSVGYTFGSGTRLTVV.

The V gene is TRBV20-1, the J gene TRBJ2-5; TRBD2 aligns across 12 bases. Looked up from germline, CDR1 is DFQATT and CDR2 is SNEGSKA (reference sequence). The ends lost 4 bases at V and 5 bases at J; junction bases unmatched: 8. The CDR3 is made up of 15 amino acids. CDR3 protein: CSATGTSGLGETQYF. The CDR3 DNA sequence: TGCAGTGCTACCGGGACTAGCGGGTTAGGGGAGACCCAGTACTTC.

This clonotype occurred once. V usage is TRBV3-1 and J usage is TRBJ1-1; 7 bases map to TRBD1. Looked up from germline, CDR1 is LGHDT and CDR2 is YNNKEL (reference sequence). The CDR3 totals 14 residues. The trim removed 2 bases at V and 5 bases at J, leaving 5 bases unmatched. The CDR3 DNA reads TGTGCCAGCAGCCAACGACAGGGACGGACTGAAGCTTTCTTT. It specifies CASSQRQGRTEAFF.

This chain links TRBV5-4 with TRBJ2-5; 8 bases align to TRBD2. The tail of the sequence fits TRBJ2-7 better, so the J call may be wrong. This CDR3 has 14 residues. Germline V CDR1 and CDR2: SGHNT, YYREEE (reference sequence). The CDR3 DNA reads as TGTGCCAGCAGCCCGAGAGCGGGAGAAAACGAGCAGTACTTC. Its translation: CASSPRAGENEQYF.

This rearrangement joins TRBV7-9 to TRBJ1-4; the D gene is possibly TRBD1 (6 bases). Trimming took off 5 bases at V and 8 bases at J, with 18 bases between the two ends. The CDR3 totals 15 residues. CDR1 and CDR2 (germline): SEHNR, FQNEAQ (reference sequence). CDR3: CASSPKQGRGEKLFF. CDR3 bases: TGTGCCAGCAGCCCAAAACAGGGAAGGGGAGAAAAACTGTTTTTT.

The table lists this clonotype with a few counts. This rearrangement joins TRBV4-2 to TRBJ2-1; D unclear. V was shortened by 0 bases and J by 3 bases, with 12 bases between the two germline ends. The CDR3 sequence is 16 residues long. Germline V CDR1 and CDR2: LGHNA, YNFKEQ. The CDR3 DNA reads TGTGCCAGCAGCCAAGAATCGGGCTATTACTACAATGAGCAGTTCTTC. Amino acids: CASSQESGYYYNEQFF.

This clonotype was recorded many times. This chain connects TRBV29-1 to TRBJ2-5; 10 bases match TRBD1. Trimming cost V 8 bases and J 4 bases; bases outside gene matches: 4. This CDR3 spans 12 amino acids. The germline gives CDR1 SQVTM, CDR2 ANQGSEA. The DNA for the CDR3 is TGCAGCACGGACAGGGGGTTAGAGACCCAGTACTTC. Translation gives CSTDRGLETQYF.

The V gene is TRBV7-3, the J gene TRBJ2-3, with 7 positions matching TRBD2. The length of the CDR3 is 17 residues. Trimming took 4 bases from V and 1 from J; bases not matched to a gene: 11. Germline CDR1 and CDR2: SGHTA and FQGTGA. The CDR3 protein is CASSSQSLAAGTDTQYF. The CDR3 DNA reads TGTGCCAGCAGCTCGCAGTCCCTAGCGGCTGGCACAGATACGCAGTATTTT. Looking up the rest from reference TRBV7-3 and TRBJ2-3 gives the full variable domain: GAGVSQTPSNKVTEKGKYVELRCDPISGHTALYWYRQSLGQGPEFLIYFQGTGAADDSGLPNDRFFAVRPEGSVSTLKIQRTERGDSAVYLCASSSQSLAAGTDTQYFGPGTRLTVL.